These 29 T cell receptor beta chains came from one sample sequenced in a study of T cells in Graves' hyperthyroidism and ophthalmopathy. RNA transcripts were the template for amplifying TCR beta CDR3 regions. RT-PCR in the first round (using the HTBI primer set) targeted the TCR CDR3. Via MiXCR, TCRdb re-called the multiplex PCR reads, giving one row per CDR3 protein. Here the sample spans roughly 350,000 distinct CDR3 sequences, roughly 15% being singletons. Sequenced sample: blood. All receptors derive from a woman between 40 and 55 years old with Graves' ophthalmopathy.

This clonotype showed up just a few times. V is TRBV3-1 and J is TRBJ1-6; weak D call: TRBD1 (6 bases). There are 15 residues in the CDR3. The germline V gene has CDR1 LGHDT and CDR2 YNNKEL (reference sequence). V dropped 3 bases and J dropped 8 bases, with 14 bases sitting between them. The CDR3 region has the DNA TGTGCCAGCAGCCAGACGGAACAGGGATATTCACCCCTCCACTTT. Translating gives CASSQTEQGYSPLHF.

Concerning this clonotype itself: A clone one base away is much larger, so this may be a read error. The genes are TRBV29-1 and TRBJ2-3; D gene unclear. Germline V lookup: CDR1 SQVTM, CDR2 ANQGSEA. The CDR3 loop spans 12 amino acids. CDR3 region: CNVEDRTDTQYF. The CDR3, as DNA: TGCAACGTTGAAGACCGCACAGATACGCAGTATTTT.

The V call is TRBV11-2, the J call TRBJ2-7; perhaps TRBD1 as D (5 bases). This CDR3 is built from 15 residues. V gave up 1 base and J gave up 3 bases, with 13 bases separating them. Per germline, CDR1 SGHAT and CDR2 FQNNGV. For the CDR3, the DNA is TGTGCCAGCAGCTTAGGCTCGGCAGGGCTCTACGAGCAGTACTTC. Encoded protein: CASSLGSAGLYEQYF.

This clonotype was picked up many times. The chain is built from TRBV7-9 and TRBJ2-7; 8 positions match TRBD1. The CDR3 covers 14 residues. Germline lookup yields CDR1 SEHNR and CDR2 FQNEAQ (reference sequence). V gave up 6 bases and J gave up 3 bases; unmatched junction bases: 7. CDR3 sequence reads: CASSTGTGGYEQYF. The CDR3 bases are TGTGCCAGCAGTACCGGGACAGGAGGCTACGAGCAGTACTTC.

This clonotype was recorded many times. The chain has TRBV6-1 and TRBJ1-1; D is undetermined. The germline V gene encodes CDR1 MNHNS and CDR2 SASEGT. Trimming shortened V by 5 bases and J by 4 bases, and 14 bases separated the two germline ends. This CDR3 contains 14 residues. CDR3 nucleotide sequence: TGTGCCAGCAGTCCACCAGGTCGTGTCACTGAAGCTTTCTTT. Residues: CASSPPGRVTEAFF.

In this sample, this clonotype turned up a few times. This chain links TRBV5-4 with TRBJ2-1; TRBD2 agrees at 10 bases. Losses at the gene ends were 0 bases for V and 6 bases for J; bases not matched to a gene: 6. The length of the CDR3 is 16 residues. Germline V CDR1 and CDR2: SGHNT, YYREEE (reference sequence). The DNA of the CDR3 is TGTGCCAGCAGCTTGGAACTAGCGGGGACAATCAATGAGCAGTTCTTC. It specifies CASSLELAGTINEQFF. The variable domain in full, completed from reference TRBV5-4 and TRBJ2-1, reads ETGVTQSPTHLIKTRGQQVTLRCSSQSGHNTVSWYQQALGQGPQFIFQYYREEENGRGNFPPRFSGLQFPNYSSELNVNALELDDSALYLCASSLELAGTINEQFFGPGTRLTVL.

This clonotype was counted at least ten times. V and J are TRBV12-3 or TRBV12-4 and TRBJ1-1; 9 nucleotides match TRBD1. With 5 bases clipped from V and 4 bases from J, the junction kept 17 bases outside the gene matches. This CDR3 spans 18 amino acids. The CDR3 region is CASSPGTGRGRVGTEAFF. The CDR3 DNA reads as TGTGCCAGCAGTCCCGGGACAGGGCGGGGGCGGGTCGGCACTGAAGCTTTCTTT.

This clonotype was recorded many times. The CDR3 is CASSSLGQLTPETQYF. The CDR3 DNA follows: TGTGCCAGCAGCTCCCTGGGCCAGTTAACCCCCGAGACCCAGTACTTC. This chain joins TRBV7-9 and TRBJ2-5; the D is unclear. The CDR3 is 16 amino acids. V was pared by 4 bases and J by 5 bases, with 20 bases between. The V gene's germline CDR1 is SEHNR and CDR2 FQNEAQ (reference sequence).

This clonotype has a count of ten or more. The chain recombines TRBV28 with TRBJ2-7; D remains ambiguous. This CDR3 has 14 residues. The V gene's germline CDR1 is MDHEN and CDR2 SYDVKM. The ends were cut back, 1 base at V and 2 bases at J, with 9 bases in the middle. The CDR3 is CASSLSLPAYEQYF. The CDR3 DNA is TGTGCCAGCAGTTTATCGCTACCCGCCTACGAGCAGTACTTC.

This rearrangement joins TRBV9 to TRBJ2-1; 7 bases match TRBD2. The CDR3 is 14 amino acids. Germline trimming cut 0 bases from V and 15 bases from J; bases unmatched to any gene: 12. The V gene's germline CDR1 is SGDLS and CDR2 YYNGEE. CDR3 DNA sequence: TGTGCCAGCAGCGTAGATGATGGCGGGAGAGGAGGGTTCTTC. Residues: CASSVDDGGRGGFF.

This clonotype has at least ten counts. The CDR3 here is CASSQVTDTQYF. The CDR3 nucleotides read TGTGCCAGCAGCCAAGTCACAGATACGCAGTATTTT. The rearrangement joins TRBV4-2 to TRBJ2-3, with D uncertain. Germline CDR1 and CDR2: LGHNA and YNFKEQ. This CDR3 comprises 12 residues. Trimming shortened V by 1 base and J by 2 bases, and 1 base separated the two germline ends.

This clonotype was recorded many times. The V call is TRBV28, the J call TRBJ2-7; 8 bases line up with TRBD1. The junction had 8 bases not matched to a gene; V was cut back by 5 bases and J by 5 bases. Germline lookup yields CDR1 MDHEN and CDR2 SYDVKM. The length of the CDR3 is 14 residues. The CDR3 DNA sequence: TGTGCCAGCAGTGCGGACAGGGCAGGAGACGAGCAGTACTTC. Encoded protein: CASSADRAGDEQYF.

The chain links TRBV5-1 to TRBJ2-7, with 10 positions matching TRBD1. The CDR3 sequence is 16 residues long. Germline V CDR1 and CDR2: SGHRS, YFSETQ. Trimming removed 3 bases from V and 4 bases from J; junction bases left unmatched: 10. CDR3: CASSSSRTGGDYEQYF. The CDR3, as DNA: TGCGCCAGCAGCTCCTCCCGGACAGGGGGAGATTACGAGCAGTACTTC.

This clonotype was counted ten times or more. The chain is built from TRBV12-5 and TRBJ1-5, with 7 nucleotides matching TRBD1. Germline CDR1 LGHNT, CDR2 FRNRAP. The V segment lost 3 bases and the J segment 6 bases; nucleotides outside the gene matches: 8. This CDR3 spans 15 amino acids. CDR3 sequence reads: CASGFSERQGQPQHF. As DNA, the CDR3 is TGTGCTAGTGGTTTCTCGGAGAGACAGGGTCAGCCCCAGCATTTT.

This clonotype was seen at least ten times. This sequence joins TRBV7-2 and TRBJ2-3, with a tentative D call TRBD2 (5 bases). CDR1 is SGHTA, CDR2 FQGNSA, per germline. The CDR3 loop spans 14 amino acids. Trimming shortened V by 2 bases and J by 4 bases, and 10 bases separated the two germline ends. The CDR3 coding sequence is TGTGCCAGCAGCTTAAATAAGGGAGCAGATACGCAGTATTTT. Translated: CASSLNKGADTQYF.

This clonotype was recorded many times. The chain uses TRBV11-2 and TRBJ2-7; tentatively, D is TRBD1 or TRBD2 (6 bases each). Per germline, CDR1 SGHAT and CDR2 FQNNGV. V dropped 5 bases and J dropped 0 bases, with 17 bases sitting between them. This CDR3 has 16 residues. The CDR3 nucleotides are TGTGCCAGCAGCCCACTATCCGGGGGCAGCTCCTACGAGCAGTACTTC. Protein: CASSPLSGGSSYEQYF. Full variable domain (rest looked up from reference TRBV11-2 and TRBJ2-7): EAGVAQSPRYKIIEKRQSVAFWCNPISGHATLYWYQQILGQGPKLLIQFQNNGVVDDSQLPKDRFSAERLKGVDSTLKIQPAKLEDSAVYLCASSPLSGGSSYEQYFGPGTRLTVT.

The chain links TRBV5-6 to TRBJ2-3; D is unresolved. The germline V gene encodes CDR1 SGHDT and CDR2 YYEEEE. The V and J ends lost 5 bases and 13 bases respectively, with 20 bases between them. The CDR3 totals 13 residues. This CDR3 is CASRVPLDQREYF. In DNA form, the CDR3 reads TGTGCCAGCAGGGTACCGCTCGACCAAAGGGAGTATTTT.

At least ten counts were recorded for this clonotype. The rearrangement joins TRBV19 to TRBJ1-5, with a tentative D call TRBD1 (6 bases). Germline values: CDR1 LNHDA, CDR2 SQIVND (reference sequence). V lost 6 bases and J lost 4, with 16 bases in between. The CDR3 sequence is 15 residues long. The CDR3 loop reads CASRGDMWENQPQHF. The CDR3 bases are TGTGCCAGTAGAGGGGACATGTGGGAGAATCAGCCCCAGCATTTT.

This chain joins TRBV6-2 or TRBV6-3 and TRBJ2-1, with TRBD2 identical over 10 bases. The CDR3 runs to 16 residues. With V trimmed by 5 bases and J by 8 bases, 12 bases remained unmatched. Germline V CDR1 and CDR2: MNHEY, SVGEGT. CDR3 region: CASSLTSAGGPHEQFF. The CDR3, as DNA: TGTGCCAGCAGTCTAACCTCAGCGGGAGGGCCACATGAGCAGTTCTTC.

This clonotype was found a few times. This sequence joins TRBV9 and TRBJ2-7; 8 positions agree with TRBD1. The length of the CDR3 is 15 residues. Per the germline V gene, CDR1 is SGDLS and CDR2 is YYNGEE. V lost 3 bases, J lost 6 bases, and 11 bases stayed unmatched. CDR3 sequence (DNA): TGTGCCAGCAGCGCCGACGGGACAGGTCTCGCCGAGCAGTACTTC. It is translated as CASSADGTGLAEQYF.

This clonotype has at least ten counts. The CDR3 region is CASSFGPPNYEQYF. CDR3 coding DNA: TGCGCCAGCAGCTTTGGACCGCCGAACTACGAGCAGTACTTC. The V gene is TRBV5-1, the J gene TRBJ2-7; no clear D. The CDR3 is made up of 14 amino acids. V gave up 2 bases and J gave up 3 bases, with 12 bases separating them. Germline V CDR1 and CDR2: SGHRS, YFSETQ.

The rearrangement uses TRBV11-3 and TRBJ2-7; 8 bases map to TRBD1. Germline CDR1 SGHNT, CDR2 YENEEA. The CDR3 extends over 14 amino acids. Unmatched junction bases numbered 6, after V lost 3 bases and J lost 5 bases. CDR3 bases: TGTGCCAGCAGCTTTAGACAGGGGTTCAACGAGCAGTACTTC. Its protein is CASSFRQGFNEQYF.

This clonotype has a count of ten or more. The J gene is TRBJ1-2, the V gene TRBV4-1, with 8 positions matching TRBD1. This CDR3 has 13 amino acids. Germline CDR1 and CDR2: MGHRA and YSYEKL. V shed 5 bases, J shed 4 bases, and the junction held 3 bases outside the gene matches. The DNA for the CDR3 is TGCGCCAGCAGCTCGGGACAGGCCTATGGCTACACCTTC. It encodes CASSSGQAYGYTF.

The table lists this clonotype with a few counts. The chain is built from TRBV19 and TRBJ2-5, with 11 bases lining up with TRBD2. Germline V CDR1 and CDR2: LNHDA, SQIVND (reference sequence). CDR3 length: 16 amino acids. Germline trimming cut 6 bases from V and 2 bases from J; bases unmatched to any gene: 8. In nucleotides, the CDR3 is TGTGCCAGTAGGGCGGCTAGCGGGGGGTTACAAGAGACCCAGTACTTC. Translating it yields CASRAASGGLQETQYF. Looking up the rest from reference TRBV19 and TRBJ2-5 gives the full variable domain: DGGITQSPKYLFRKEGQNVTLSCEQNLNHDAMYWYRQDPGQGLRLIYYSQIVNDFQKGDIAEGYSVSREKKESFPLTVTSAQKNPTAFYLCASRAASGGLQETQYFGPGTRLLVL.

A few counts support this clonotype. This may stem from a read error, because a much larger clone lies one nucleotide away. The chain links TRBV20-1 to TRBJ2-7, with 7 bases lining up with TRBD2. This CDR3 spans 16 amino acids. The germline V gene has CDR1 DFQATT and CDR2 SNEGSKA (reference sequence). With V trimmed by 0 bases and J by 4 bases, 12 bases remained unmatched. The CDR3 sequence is CSARDQTRGSRYEQYF. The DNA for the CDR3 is TGCAGTGCTAGAGACCAGACTCGCGGGAGCAGATACGAGCAGTACTTC.

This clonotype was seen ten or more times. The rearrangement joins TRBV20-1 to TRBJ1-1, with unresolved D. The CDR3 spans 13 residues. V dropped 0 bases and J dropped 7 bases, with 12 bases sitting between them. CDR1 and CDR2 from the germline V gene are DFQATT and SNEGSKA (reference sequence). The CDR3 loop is CSARESARNEAFF. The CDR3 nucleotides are TGCAGTGCTAGAGAATCCGCCCGTAATGAAGCTTTCTTT.

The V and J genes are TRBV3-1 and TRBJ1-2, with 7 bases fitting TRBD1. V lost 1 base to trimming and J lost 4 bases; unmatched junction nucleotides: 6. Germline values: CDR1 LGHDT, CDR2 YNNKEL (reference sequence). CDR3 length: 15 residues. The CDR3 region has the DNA TGTGCCAGCAGCCAAGGACTGGGACAGATCTATGGCTACACCTTC. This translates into CASSQGLGQIYGYTF.

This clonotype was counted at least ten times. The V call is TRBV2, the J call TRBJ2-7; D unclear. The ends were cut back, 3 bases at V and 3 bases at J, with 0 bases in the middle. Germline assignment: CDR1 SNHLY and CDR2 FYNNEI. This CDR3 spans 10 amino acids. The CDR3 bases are TGTGCCAGCAGTGACTACGAGCAGTACTTC. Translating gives CASSDYEQYF. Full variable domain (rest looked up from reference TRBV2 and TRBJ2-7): EPEVTQTPSHQVTQMGQEVILRCVPISNHLYFYWYRQILGQKVEFLVSFYNNEISEKSEIFDDQFSVERPDGSNFTLKIRSTKLEDSAMYFCASSDYEQYFGPGTRLTVT.

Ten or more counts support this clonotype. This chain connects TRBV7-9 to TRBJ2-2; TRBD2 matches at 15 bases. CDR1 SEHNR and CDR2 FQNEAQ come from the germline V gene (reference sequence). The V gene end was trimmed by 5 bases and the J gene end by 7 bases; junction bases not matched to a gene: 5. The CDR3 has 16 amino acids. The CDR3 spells CASSEGTSGRHGELFF. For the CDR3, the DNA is TGTGCCAGCAGCGAGGGGACTAGCGGGAGGCACGGGGAGCTGTTTTTT.